One sample yielded the 20 T cell receptor beta chains listed below, sequenced in a study of CD8 T cells in ankylosing spondylitis. Using its own MiXCR run on the 5' RACE reads, TCRdb lists one record per CDR3 protein. The repertoire consists of approximately 250,000 distinct CDR3 sequences, with roughly a third occurring once and the leading ten covering 4% to 5%. The sample taken for sequencing was blood, either unsorted or a sorted T cell fraction (not recorded which). The receptors here all came from a male donor with ankylosing spondylitis or in good health (not recorded which).

The chain is built from TRBV5-4 and TRBJ2-5; D possibly uses TRBD1 or TRBD2 (5 bases each). The CDR3 loop spans 16 amino acids. Trimming pared 4 bases from V and 0 bases from J, leaving 16 bases between. Germline CDR1 reads SGHNT; CDR2 reads YYREEE (reference sequence). The CDR3 loop reads CASSPKWGINQETQYF. The CDR3 DNA reads TGTGCCAGCAGCCCCAAGTGGGGGATTAACCAAGAGACCCAGTACTTC.

The sample holds a few counts of this clonotype. This chain uses TRBV5-1 with TRBJ2-3; 8 bases match TRBD1. Germline lookup yields CDR1 SGHRS and CDR2 YFSETQ. The V segment lost 4 bases and the J segment 3 bases; nucleotides outside the gene matches: 7. The CDR3 loop spans 15 amino acids. CDR3 sequence reads: CASSDRQGKTDTQYF. CDR3 DNA: TGCGCCAGCAGCGATCGACAGGGGAAGACAGATACGCAGTATTTT.

The chain links TRBV6-1 to TRBJ1-5; D not certain. The CDR3 spans 15 residues. Germline V gene lookup returns CDR1 MNHNS and CDR2 SASEGT. Trimming took 7 bases from V and 0 from J, leaving 13 bases between them. The CDR3 DNA is TGTGCCAGCAAGGACTCCGGGAATAGCAATCAGCCCCAGCATTTT. Encoded protein: CASKDSGNSNQPQHF.

There are a few counts of this clonotype. The J gene is TRBJ2-7, the V gene TRBV20-1; 10 positions match TRBD2. Germline V gene lookup returns CDR1 DFQATT and CDR2 SNEGSKA (reference sequence). The V segment lost 6 bases and the J segment 4 bases; nucleotides outside the gene matches: 12. CDR3 length: 15 amino acids. The CDR3 DNA reads as TGCAGTGCCCAGGGGTCCGCGACTAGCGGGTACGAGCAGTACTTC. It encodes CSAQGSATSGYEQYF.

J is TRBJ2-1 and V is TRBV12-3 or TRBV12-4, with TRBD1 identical over 8 bases. The V gene end was trimmed by 7 bases and the J gene end by 4 bases; junction bases not matched to a gene: 6. CDR3 size: 14 residues. CDR3 DNA: TGTGCCAGCACCGAGGACAGGGAATACAATGAGCAGTTCTTC. Its translation is CASTEDREYNEQFF.

The chain carries TRBV5-1 and TRBJ2-1; D unresolved. Trimming removed 4 bases at V and 2 bases at J, with 16 bases between. Germline V gives CDR1 SGHRS, CDR2 YFSETQ. The CDR3 is 16 residues long. Here the CDR3 DNA reads TGCGCCAGCAGCCGCTCCTCCCCGGGCCCCTACAATGAGCAGTTCTTC. It specifies CASSRSSPGPYNEQFF.

This clonotype occurred a few times. The chain has TRBV12-3 or TRBV12-4 and TRBJ2-5, with D perhaps matching TRBD2 (6 bases). The V and J ends lost 3 bases and 4 bases respectively, with 12 bases between them. The CDR3 contains 14 residues. The DNA of the CDR3 is TGTGCCAGCAGTTTTGGCGGGGTGGGAGAGACCCAGTACTTC. Amino acid sequence: CASSFGGVGETQYF.

This chain connects TRBV4-2 to TRBJ2-5, with D perhaps being TRBD1 or TRBD2 (5 bases each). V was shortened by 1 base and J by 5 bases, with 11 bases between the two germline ends. CDR3 length: 14 amino acids. CDR1 LGHNA and CDR2 YNFKEQ come from the germline V gene. The CDR3 reads CASSQVGVRETQYF. CDR3 sequence (DNA): TGTGCCAGCAGCCAAGTGGGGGTGAGGGAGACCCAGTACTTC.

This clonotype is labeled medium-sized. J is TRBJ2-1 and V is TRBV12-3 or TRBV12-4; TRBD2 agrees at 7 bases. V lost 5 bases to trimming and J lost 4 bases; unmatched junction nucleotides: 14. The CDR3 consists of 17 residues. The CDR3, as DNA: TGTGCCAGCAGTCCTGAATTTGCCGGGGGGAGTTACAATGAGCAGTTCTTC. It encodes CASSPEFAGGSYNEQFF.

This chain connects TRBV20-1 to TRBJ2-7; D is uncertain. From germline, CDR1 is DFQATT and CDR2 SNEGSKA (reference sequence). CDR3 length equals 13 residues. Trimming left V 1 base short and J 2 bases short, with 9 bases between. Written as DNA, the CDR3 is TGCAGTGCTAGAGTATCAGGTACCTACGAGCAGTACTTC. Its translation: CSARVSGTYEQYF.

This clonotype was detected only once. This chain connects TRBV5-1 to TRBJ1-2; D gene uncertain. V lost 4 bases to trimming and J lost 2 bases, with 15 bases between them. This CDR3 is 15 amino acids long. Germline V gene sequence: CDR1 SGHRS, CDR2 YFSETQ. The CDR3 region has the DNA TGCGCCAGCAGCAGAGGATCCTTAGACAACTATGGCTACACCTTC. Protein product: CASSRGSLDNYGYTF.

This clonotype was seen more than once but under ten times. V and J are TRBV15 and TRBJ2-1, with TRBD1 matching over 8 bases. The CDR3 has 15 residues. After removal of 1 base from V and 7 bases from J, the junction contained 6 bases not matched to a gene. Germline values: CDR1 LNHNV, CDR2 YYDKDF (reference sequence). CDR3 nucleotide sequence: TGTGCCACCAGCAGAGGCGGGACAGGTATAAATGAGCAGTTCTTC. This translates into CATSRGGTGINEQFF.

J is TRBJ2-3 and V is TRBV30; D remains ambiguous. The CDR3 covers 13 residues. Germline CDR1 GTSNPN, CDR2 SVGIG (reference sequence). The CDR3 protein is CACDTASTDTQYF. The CDR3 bases are TGTGCTTGCGACACCGCTAGCACAGATACGCAGTATTTT.

In its sample, this clonotype was seen a few times. The chain recombines TRBV5-5 with TRBJ1-1; the D gene is possibly TRBD1 (5 bases). Per the germline V gene, CDR1 is SGHKS and CDR2 is YYEKEE (reference sequence). CDR3 length: 13 residues. Trimming stripped 2 bases from V and 6 bases from J, with 11 bases between. In DNA, the CDR3 is TGTGCCAGCAGCTTTTTAACGGGGGCTGAAGCTTTCTTT. It encodes CASSFLTGAEAFF.

The chain employs TRBV2 and TRBJ2-5; 7 positions agree with TRBD1. Germline CDR1 is SNHLY and CDR2 is FYNNEI. This CDR3 has 12 amino acids. V dropped 7 bases and J dropped 3; count of bases not matched to a gene: 2. The CDR3: CASKGQKETQYF. The CDR3, as DNA: TGTGCCAGCAAGGGACAGAAAGAGACCCAGTACTTC.

This clonotype was detected only a few times. The CDR3 region is CASGTSGNEQYF. The CDR3 DNA reads TGTGCCAGCGGGACTAGCGGCAACGAGCAGTACTTC. This sequence joins TRBV7-8 and TRBJ2-7, with 11 bases lining up with TRBD2. CDR3 length equals 12 residues. Germline V gene data show CDR1 as SGHVS and CDR2 as FQNEAQ. Trimming took 8 bases from V and 5 from J; bases not matched to a gene: 2.

This sequence joins TRBV7-9 and TRBJ1-1, with 8 bases matching TRBD1. Germline loops: CDR1 SEHNR, CDR2 FQNEAQ (reference sequence). The CDR3 covers 15 residues. After removal of 5 bases from V and 8 bases from J, the junction contained 13 bases not matched to a gene. The CDR3 spells CASSGGTGASTEAFF. CDR3 in DNA: TGTGCCAGCAGCGGGGGGACAGGCGCTAGTACGGAAGCTTTCTTT.

This rearrangement joins TRBV12-3 or TRBV12-4 to TRBJ2-5, with a tentative D call TRBD2 (5 bases). V shed 2 bases and J shed 4 bases, with 11 bases lying between them. This CDR3 is 14 amino acids long. CDR3 in amino acids: CASSLSSGVETQYF. The CDR3 region has the DNA TGTGCCAGCAGTTTATCATCCGGGGTAGAGACCCAGTACTTC.

This chain connects TRBV7-6 to TRBJ2-3; 11 bases fit TRBD2. V trimming: 0 bases; J trimming: 4 bases; junction bases outside the gene matches: 12. Germline CDR1 is SGHVS and CDR2 is FNYEAQ. This CDR3 spans 19 amino acids. DNA of the CDR3: TGTGCCAGCAGCTTAGCTCCTAGCGGGGGGCATGAGGTGGCAGATACGCAGTATTTT. Translation: CASSLAPSGGHEVADTQYF.

The sample holds a few counts of this clonotype. The chain joins TRBV6-4 to TRBJ2-2; a possible D gene is TRBD2 (6 bases). The CDR3 is 16 amino acids. Germline assignment: CDR1 MRHNA and CDR2 SNTAGT. The germline V and J ends were trimmed by 3 bases and 4 bases, with 15 bases remaining between them. CDR3 sequence (DNA): TGTGCCAGCAGTGAGGGTCCGGGGGTCGCCACCGGGGAGCTGTTTTTT. Translated: CASSEGPGVATGELFF.